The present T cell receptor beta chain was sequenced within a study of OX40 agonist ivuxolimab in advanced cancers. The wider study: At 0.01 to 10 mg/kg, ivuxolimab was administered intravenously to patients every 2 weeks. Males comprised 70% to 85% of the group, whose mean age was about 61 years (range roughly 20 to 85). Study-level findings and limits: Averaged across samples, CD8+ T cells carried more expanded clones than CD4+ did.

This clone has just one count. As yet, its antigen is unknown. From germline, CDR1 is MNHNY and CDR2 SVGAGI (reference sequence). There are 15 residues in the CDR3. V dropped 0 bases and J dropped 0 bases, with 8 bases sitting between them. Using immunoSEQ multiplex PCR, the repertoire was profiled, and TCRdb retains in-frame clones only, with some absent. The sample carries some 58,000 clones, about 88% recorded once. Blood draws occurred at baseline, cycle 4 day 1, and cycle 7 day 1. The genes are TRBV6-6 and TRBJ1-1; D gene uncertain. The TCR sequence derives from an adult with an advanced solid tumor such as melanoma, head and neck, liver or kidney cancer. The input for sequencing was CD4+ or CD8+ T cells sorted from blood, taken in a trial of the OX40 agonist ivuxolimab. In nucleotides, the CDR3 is TGTGCCAGCAGTTACTCCGAGGGCTTGAACACTGAAGCTTTCTTT. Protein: CASSYSEGLNTEAFF.